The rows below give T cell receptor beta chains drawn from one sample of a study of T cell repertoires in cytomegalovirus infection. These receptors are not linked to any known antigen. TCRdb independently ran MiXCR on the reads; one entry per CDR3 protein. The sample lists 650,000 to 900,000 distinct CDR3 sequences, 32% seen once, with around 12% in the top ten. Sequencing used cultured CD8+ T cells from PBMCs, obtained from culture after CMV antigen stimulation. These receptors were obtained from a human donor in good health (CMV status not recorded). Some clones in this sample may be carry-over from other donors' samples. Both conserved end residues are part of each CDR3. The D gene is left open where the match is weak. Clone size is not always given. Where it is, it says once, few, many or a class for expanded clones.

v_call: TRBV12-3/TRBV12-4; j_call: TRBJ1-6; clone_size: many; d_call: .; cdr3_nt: TGTGCCAGCAGTTTGGGGGGGCCTGATTCACCCCTCCACTTT; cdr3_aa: CASSLGGPDSPLHF
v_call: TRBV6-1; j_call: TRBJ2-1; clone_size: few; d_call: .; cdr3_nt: TGTGCCAGCAGAGAACAGGGCCATGAGCAGTTCTTC; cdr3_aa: CASREQGHEQFF
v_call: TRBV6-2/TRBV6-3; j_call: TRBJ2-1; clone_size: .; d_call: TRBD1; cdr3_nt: TGTGCCAGCACCCTCGCCGGGACAGGGTACAATGAGCAGTTCTTC; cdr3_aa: CASTLAGTGYNEQFF
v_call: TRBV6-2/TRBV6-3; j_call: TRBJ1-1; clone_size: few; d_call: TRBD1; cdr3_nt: TGTGCCAGCAGGAGGGGACAGAAGAACACTGAAGCTTTCTTT; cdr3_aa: CASRRGQKNTEAFF
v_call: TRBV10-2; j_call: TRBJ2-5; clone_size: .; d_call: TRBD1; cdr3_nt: TGCGCCAGCAGTGAGTTTGAGGGGGCTGAGACCCAGTACTTC; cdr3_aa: CASSEFEGAETQYF
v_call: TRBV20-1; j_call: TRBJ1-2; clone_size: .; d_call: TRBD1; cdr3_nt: TGCAGTGCTAGAGATAGTAACAGGGGGTACTATGGCTACACCTTC; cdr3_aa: CSARDSNRGYYGYTF
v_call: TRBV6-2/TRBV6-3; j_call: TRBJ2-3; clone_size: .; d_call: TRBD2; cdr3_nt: TGTGCCAGCAGTTACGGTTCTAGCGGGGGCATAGATACGCAGTATTTT; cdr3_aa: CASSYGSSGGIDTQYF
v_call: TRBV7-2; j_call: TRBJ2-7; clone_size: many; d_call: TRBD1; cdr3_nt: TGTGCCAGCAGCTCCCGGACAGGGAACTACGAGCAGTACTTC; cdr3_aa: CASSSRTGNYEQYF
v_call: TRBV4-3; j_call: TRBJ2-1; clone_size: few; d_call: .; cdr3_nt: TGCGCCAGCAGCCAAGATTACGCCAGTTACAATGAGCAGTTCTTC; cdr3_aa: CASSQDYASYNEQFF
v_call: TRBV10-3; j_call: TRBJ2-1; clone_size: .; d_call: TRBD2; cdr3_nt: TGTGCCATCAGTGGTGTTAGCGGGGAGGGGAATGAGCAGTTCTTC; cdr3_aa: CAISGVSGEGNEQFF
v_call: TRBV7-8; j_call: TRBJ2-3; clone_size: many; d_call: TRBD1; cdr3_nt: TGTGCCAGCAGCCCACAGAGGGGGCTCGGCACAGATACGCAGTATTTT; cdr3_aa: CASSPQRGLGTDTQYF
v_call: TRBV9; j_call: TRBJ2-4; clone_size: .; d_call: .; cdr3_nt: TGTGCCAGCAGCGGGGGCACCGGGAACATTCAGTACTTC; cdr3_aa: CASSGGTGNIQYF
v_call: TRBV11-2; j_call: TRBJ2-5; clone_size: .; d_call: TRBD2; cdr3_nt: TGTGCCAGCAGCTTTGGAGCGGGGGGTGTTTTAGAGACCCAGTACTTC; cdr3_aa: CASSFGAGGVLETQYF
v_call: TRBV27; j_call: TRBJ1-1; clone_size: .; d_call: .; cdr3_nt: TGTGCCAGCAGTTTAAGTATAGGAGGAGTTGAAGCTTTCTTT; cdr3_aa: CASSLSIGGVEAFF
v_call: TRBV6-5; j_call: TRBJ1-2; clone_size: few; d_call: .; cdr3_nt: TGTGCCAGCAGTCCCGACAGGAAGAACTATGGCTACACCTTC; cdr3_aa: CASSPDRKNYGYTF
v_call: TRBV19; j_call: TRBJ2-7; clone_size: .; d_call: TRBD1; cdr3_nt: TGTGCCAGTAGTATAAGGGGGCGGCACGAGCAGTACTTC; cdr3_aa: CASSIRGRHEQYF
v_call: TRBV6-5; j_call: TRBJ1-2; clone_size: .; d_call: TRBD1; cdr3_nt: TGTGCCAGCAGTTCAAATCCGACAGGGACGAACTATGGCTACACCTTC; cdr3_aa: CASSSNPTGTNYGYTF